This is a list of T cell receptor beta chains from one sample in a study of a mutant IDH1 vaccine in newly diagnosed glioma. These TCRs' antigens remain unknown. Produced via immunoSEQ multiplex PCR; TCRdb's table is partial and in-frame only. The table has tens of thousands of clones, around 79% seen once; the top ten hold around 7.5%. Sample: PBMCs, taken from a glioma patient whose treatment included an IDH1 peptide vaccine. The source is a man aged 35 to 55 with glioma. Each CDR3 is given with its conserved first and last residue. D genes are given only for firm matches. Clone size is shown for a subset of rows, as once, few, many or a class of expanded clone.

clone_size cdr3_length d_call j_call v_call cdr3_aa cdr3_nt
NA 16 TRBD2 TRBJ2-3 TRBV7-6 CASSFTSGASTDTQYF TGTGCCAGCAGCTTCACTAGCGGCGCTAGCACAGATACGCAGTATTTT
NA 14 NA TRBJ2-5 TRBV14 CASSPSIPGETQYF TGTGCCAGCAGCCCCTCCATCCCCGGCGAGACCCAGTACTTC
NA 14 TRBD2 TRBJ2-5 TRBV5-5 CASSSGGGRETQYF TGTGCCAGCAGCTCTGGCGGGGGTCGGGAGACCCAGTACTTC
NA 15 NA TRBJ1-3 TRBV13 CASSFFASSGNTIYF TGTGCCAGCAGCTTTTTCGCATCCTCTGGAAACACCATATATTTT
NA 15 NA TRBJ2-5 TRBV7-9 CASSYGAFGAGTQYF TGTGCCAGCAGCTACGGGGCGTTCGGCGCAGGGACCCAGTACTTC
few 16 NA TRBJ1-5 TRBV19 CASSIGPGGSNQPQHF TGTGCCAGTAGTATTGGGCCAGGAGGGAGCAATCAGCCCCAGCATTTT
NA 14 NA TRBJ1-6 TRBV6-5 CASSTRPGDSPLHF TGTGCCAGCAGTACCCGCCCCGGGGATTCACCCCTCCACTTT
NA 17 NA TRBJ1-3 TRBV7-2 CASSLARGASSGNTIYF TGTGCCAGCAGCTTAGCCCGGGGGGCCTCCTCTGGAAACACCATATATTTT
NA 14 NA TRBJ2-6 TRBV7-2 CASSFDPGANVLTF TGTGCCAGCAGCTTTGACCCCGGGGCCAACGTCCTGACTTTC
NA 14 NA TRBJ1-1 TRBV9 CASSGDSRNTEAFF TGTGCCAGCAGCGGAGACAGTCGGAACACTGAAGCTTTCTTT
NA 13 NA TRBJ2-3 TRBV27 CASSPRGLDPQYF TGTGCCAGCAGTCCTCGGGGCTTGGACCCGCAGTATTTT
NA 14 TRBD2 TRBJ2-5 TRBV7-2 CASSHPSGQETQYF TGTGCCAGCAGCCACCCTAGCGGACAAGAGACCCAGTACTTC
NA 16 TRBD2 TRBJ2-5 TRBV2 CASSETGLAGDETQYF TGTGCCAGCAGTGAAACAGGACTAGCGGGAGACGAGACCCAGTACTTC
few 15 NA TRBJ1-2 TRBV6-1 CASSESQGPLGGYTF TGTGCCAGCAGTGAGTCCCAGGGTCCCCTAGGCGGCTACACCTTC
NA 14 NA TRBJ1-1 TRBV28 CASSLAGSPTEAFF TGTGCCAGCAGTTTGGCAGGGTCACCCACTGAAGCTTTCTTT
once 16 TRBD1 TRBJ2-2 TRBV10-2 CASSPDRVSNTGELFF TGCGCCAGCAGTCCCGACAGGGTATCGAACACCGGGGAGCTGTTTTTT